This TCR beta chain derives from a study of T cell repertoires in cytomegalovirus infection. Study-wide context: Both recently identified HLA-C-restricted and well-studied HLA-B-restricted CMV epitopes were used in the study. Public TCR beta signatures indicated both CMV infection and matching HLA type.

This clonotype was detected a few times. Its cognate antigen is unknown. The junction and the germline gene differ at one end; a read error may be behind it. MiXCR, applied by TCRdb to the reads, yields one record per CDR3 protein. There are just under 500,000 distinct CDR3 sequences in the sample; about 33% occur only once, and roughly 15% lies in the top ten. The CDR3 has 18 residues. CDR1 is MGHRA and CDR2 is YSYEKL in the germline V gene. Findings of the study overall: Dominating the ex vivo response were TCR beta clonotypes that were CMV-specific and HLA-C-restricted.

The TCR originated in a human donor in good health (CMV status not recorded). Some clones in this sample may be carry-over from other donors' samples. This material consisted of cultured PBMCs, taken from culture after CMV antigen stimulation. The gene calls are TRBV4-1 and TRBJ2-1; 8 positions agree with TRBD2. Here the CDR3 DNA reads TGTGCCAGCAGCCAAATAAGTGAAAGGTTAGCGGGGATGGGTGAGCAGTTCTTC. Its translation is CASSQISERLAGMGEQFF.